These 8 T cell receptor beta chains were sequenced from one sample in a study of beta chain features in type 1 diabetes. Study outcomes and limitations: Shorter TCRB CDR3s, moderately but significantly so, were found in Type 1 diabetes patients in all four CD4+ subsets.

These receptors lack a known antigen. Sequenced material consisted of expressed TCRB transcripts (all of the isolated RNA was reverse transcribed). Sequencing used immunoSEQ multiplex PCR; TCRdb keeps in-frame clones, though not all of them. This sample has 300,000 to 400,000 clones, with approximately 13% found just once. The sample was naive CD4+ T cells from blood. These receptors came from a woman aged 18-29 years with type 1 diabetes.

The chain employs TRBV30 and TRBJ2-7; 8 nucleotides line up with TRBD1. The CDR3 has 16 residues. Germline lookup yields CDR1 GTSNPN and CDR2 SVGIG (reference sequence). V was pared by 0 bases and J by 3 bases, with 10 bases of the junction left unmatched. CDR3 DNA sequence: TGTGCCTGGAGTGTAAGTTCAGGGGGCTTTGGCTACGAGCAGTACTTC. The encoded protein is CAWSVSSGGFGYEQYF.

The V gene is TRBV19, the J gene TRBJ2-1; the D gene is possibly TRBD2 (5 bases). Germline V gene data show CDR1 as LNHDA and CDR2 as SQIVND (reference sequence). The CDR3 consists of 16 residues. Trimming cost V 6 bases and J 0 bases, with 15 bases left between them. CDR3 nucleotides: TGTGCCAGTAGCCCGCTAGCTCCAAGCTCCTACAATGAGCAGTTCTTC. It is translated as CASSPLAPSSYNEQFF.

Only a few counts were recorded for this clone. This sequence joins TRBV30 and TRBJ1-5; D unresolved. The germline CDR1 and CDR2 sequences are GTSNPN and SVGIG (reference sequence). Trimming stripped 2 bases from V and 0 bases from J, with 5 bases between. The length of the CDR3 is 13 residues. The DNA for the CDR3 is TGTGCCTGGAGTTGGAGTAGCAATCAGCCCCAGCATTTT. Its translation is CAWSWSSNQPQHF.

This clone was counted between two and nine times. The J gene is TRBJ2-4, the V gene TRBV15, with 8 bases matching TRBD2. The germline V gene encodes CDR1 LNHNV and CDR2 YYDKDF (reference sequence). The J segment lost 0 bases and the V segment lost 3 bases, leaving 7 bases of the junction unmatched. The CDR3 is made up of 17 amino acids. Here the CDR3 DNA reads TGTGCCACCAGCAGCCTTTTACTAGCGGTAGCCAAAAACATTCAGTACTTC. It translates to CATSSLLLAVAKNIQYF. Full variable domain (rest looked up from reference TRBV15 and TRBJ2-4): DAMVIQNPRYQVTQFGKPVTLSCSQTLNHNVMYWYQQKSSQAPKLLFHYYDKDFNNEADTPDNFQSRRPNTSFCFLDIRSPGLGDTAMYLCATSSLLLAVAKNIQYFGAGTRLSVL.

V is TRBV27 and J is TRBJ1-5, with 7 bases matching TRBD1. Trimming cost V 5 bases and J 0 bases; bases outside gene matches: 19. The CDR3 sequence is 20 residues long. Germline V gene lookup returns CDR1 MNHEY and CDR2 SMNVEV (reference sequence). DNA for the CDR3: TGTGCCAGCAGTCCGCGGACAGGAGCCGATAGAATCTCTAGCAATCAGCCCCAGCATTTT. Translating gives CASSPRTGADRISSNQPQHF.

V and J are TRBV7-6 and TRBJ2-3; D perhaps matches TRBD2 (5 bases). V lost 2 bases and J lost 0, with 9 bases in between. In germline, CDR1 is SGHVS, CDR2 FNYEAQ. This CDR3 comprises 15 residues. The DNA of the CDR3 is TGTGCCAGCAGCTTAACCGGGATAAGCACAGATACGCAGTATTTT. Residues: CASSLTGISTDTQYF.

This clone occurred a few times. The chain has TRBV7-3 and TRBJ2-7; TRBD1 agrees at 7 bases. With 3 bases clipped from V and 7 bases from J, the junction kept 6 bases outside the gene matches. Germline V gene sequence: CDR1 SGHTA, CDR2 FQGTGA. The CDR3 length is 13 residues. CDR3 DNA sequence: TGTGCCAGCAGCTTCTCGACAGGGACGGAGCAGTACTTC. It translates to CASSFSTGTEQYF.

The V call is TRBV7-9, the J call TRBJ2-7, with 7 positions matching TRBD1. Trimming removed 6 bases from V and 2 bases from J; junction bases left unmatched: 7. The CDR3 is 14 residues long. Germline loops: CDR1 SEHNR, CDR2 FQNEAQ (reference sequence). CDR3 in amino acids: CASSRAGGTYEQYF. The CDR3 DNA is TGTGCCAGCAGTCGCGCAGGGGGAACCTACGAGCAGTACTTC.